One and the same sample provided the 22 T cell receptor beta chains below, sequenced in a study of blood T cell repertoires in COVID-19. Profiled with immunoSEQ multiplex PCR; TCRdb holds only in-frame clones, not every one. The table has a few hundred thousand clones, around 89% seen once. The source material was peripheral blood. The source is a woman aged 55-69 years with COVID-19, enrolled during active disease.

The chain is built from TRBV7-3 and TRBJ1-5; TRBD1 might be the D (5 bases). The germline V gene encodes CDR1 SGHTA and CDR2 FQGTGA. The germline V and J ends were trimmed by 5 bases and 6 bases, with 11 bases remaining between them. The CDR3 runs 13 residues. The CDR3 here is CASSRTQGQPQHF. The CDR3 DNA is TGTGCCAGCAGCCGAACTCAGGGTCAGCCCCAGCATTTT. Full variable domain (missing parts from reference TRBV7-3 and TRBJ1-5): GAGVSQTPSNKVTEKGKYVELRCDPISGHTALYWYRQSLGQGPEFLIYFQGTGAADDSGLPNDRFFAVRPEGSVSTLKIQRTERGDSAVYLCASSRTQGQPQHFGDGTRLSIL.

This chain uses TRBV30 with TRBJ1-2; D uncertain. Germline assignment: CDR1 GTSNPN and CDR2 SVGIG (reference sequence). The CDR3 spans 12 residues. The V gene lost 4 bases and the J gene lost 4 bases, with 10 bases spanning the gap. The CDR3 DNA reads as TGTGCCTGGATGCTGGCAGTCTATGGCTACACCTTC. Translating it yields CAWMLAVYGYTF. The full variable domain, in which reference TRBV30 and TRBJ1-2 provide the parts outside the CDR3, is SQTIHQWPATLVQPVGSPLSLECTVEGTSNPNLYWYRQAAGRGLQLLFYSVGIGQISSEVPQNLSASRPQDRQFILSSKKLLLSDSGFYLCAWMLAVYGYTFGSGTRLTVV.

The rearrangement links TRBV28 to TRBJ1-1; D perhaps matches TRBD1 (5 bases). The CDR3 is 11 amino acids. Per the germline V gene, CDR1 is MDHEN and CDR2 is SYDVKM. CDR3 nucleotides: TGTGTGGGCGCGGGGCCCACTGAAGCTTTCTTT. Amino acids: CVGAGPTEAFF.

CDR3 sequence: CASSQRTRSYGYTF. The CDR3 DNA reads TGCGCCAGCAGTCAACGGACACGAAGCTATGGCTACACCTTC. The rearrangement joins TRBV23-1 to TRBJ1-2, with D maybe TRBD1 (5 bases). TRBV23-1 is reported as an ORF; its role is uncertain. The CDR3 has 14 residues. Between the trimmed V and J ends, which lost 2 bases and 4 bases, there was a span of 11 bases.

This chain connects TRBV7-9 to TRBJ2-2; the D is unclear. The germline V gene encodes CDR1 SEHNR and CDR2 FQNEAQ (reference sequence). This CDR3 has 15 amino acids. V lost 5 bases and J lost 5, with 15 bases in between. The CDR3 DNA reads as TGTGCCAGCAGCCCACGAGAACCAAGTACCGGGGAGCTGTTTTTT. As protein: CASSPREPSTGELFF.

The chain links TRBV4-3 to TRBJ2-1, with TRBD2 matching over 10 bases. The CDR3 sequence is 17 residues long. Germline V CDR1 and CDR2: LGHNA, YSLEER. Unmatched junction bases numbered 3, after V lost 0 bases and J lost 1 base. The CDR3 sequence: CASSQDYSGGSYNEQFF. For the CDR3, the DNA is TGCGCCAGCAGCCAAGATTATAGCGGGGGGTCCTACAATGAGCAGTTCTTC.

CDR3 nucleotides: TGCAGCGTTGAACCCAATGGCAGAAACACTGAAGCTTTCTTT. Protein sequence: CSVEPNGRNTEAFF. This chain uses TRBV29-1 with TRBJ1-1; D ambiguous. V lost 2 bases, J lost 2 bases, and 12 bases lay in between. The CDR3 is 14 amino acids. Germline V lookup: CDR1 SQVTM, CDR2 ANQGSEA.

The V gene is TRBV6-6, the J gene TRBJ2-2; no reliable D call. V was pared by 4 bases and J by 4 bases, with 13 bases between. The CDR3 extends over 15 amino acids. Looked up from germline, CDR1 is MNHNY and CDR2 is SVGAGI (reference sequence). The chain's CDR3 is CASSSKSPSTGELFF. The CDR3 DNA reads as TGTGCCAGCAGTTCGAAAAGTCCGAGCACCGGGGAGCTGTTTTTT.

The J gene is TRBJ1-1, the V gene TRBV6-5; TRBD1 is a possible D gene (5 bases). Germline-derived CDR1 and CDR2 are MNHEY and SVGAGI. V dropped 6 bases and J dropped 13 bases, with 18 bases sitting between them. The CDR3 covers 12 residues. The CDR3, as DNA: TGTGCCAGCAGCCGCGGCCCCGCCAGGGTTTTCTTT. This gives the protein CASSRGPARVFF.

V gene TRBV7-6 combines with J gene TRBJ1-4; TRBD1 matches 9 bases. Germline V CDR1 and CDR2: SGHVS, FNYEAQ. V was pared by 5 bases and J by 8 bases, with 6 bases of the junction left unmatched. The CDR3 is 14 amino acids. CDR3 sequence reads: CASSLGQGREKLFF. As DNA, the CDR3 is TGTGCCAGCAGCCTGGGACAGGGAAGAGAAAAACTGTTTTTT.

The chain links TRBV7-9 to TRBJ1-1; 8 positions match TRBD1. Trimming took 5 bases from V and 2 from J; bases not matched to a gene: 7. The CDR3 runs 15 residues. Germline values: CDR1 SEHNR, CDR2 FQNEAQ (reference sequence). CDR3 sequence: CASSTRGPTNTEAFF. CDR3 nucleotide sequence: TGTGCCAGCAGCACCAGGGGGCCCACCAACACTGAAGCTTTCTTT. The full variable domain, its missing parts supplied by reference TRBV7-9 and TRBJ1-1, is DTGVSQNPRHKITKRGQNVTFRCDPISEHNRLYWYRQTLGQGPEFLTYFQNEAQLEKSRLLSDRFSAERPKGSFSTLEIQRTEQGDSAMYLCASSTRGPTNTEAFFGQGTRLTVV.

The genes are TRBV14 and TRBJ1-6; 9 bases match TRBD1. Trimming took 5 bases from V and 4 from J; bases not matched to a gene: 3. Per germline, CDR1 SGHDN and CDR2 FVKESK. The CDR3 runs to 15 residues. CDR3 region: CASSEGQGYNSPLHF. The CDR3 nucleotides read TGTGCCAGCAGCGAAGGACAGGGGTATAATTCACCCCTCCACTTT.

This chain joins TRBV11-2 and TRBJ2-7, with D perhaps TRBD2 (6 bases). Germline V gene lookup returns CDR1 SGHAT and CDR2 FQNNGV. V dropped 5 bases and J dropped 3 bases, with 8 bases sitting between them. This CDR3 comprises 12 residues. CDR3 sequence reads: CASSGGSYEQYF. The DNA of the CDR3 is TGTGCCAGCAGCGGAGGGAGCTACGAGCAGTACTTC.

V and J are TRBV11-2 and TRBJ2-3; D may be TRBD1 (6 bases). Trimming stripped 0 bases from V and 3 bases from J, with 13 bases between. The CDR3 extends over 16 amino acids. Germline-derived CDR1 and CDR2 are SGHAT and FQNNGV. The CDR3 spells CASSLDRGTGTDTQYF. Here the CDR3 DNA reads TGTGCCAGCAGCTTAGATAGGGGGACCGGGACAGATACGCAGTATTTT.

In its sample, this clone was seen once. CDR3 in amino acids: CASSQDPPGGSYEQYF. Written as DNA, the CDR3 is TGCGCCAGCAGCCAAGATCCCCCGGGGGGGTCCTACGAGCAGTACTTC. This rearrangement joins TRBV4-3 to TRBJ2-7; 8 nucleotides agree with TRBD2. The CDR3 has 16 amino acids. Germline-derived CDR1 and CDR2 are LGHNA and YSLEER. J lost 1 base, V lost 0 bases, and 5 bases had no gene match.

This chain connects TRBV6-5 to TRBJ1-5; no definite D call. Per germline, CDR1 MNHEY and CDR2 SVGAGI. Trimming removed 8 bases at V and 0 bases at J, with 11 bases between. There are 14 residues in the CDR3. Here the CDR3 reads CASSSPYSNQPQHF. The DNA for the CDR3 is TGTGCCAGCTCCTCCCCTTATAGCAATCAGCCCCAGCATTTT.

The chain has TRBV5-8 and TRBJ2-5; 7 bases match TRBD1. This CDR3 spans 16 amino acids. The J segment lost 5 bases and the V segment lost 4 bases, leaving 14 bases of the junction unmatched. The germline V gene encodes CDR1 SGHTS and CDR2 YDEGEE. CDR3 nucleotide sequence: TGTGCCAGCAGCGGGAAGGTGGGACAGTATCTGGAGACCCAGTACTTC. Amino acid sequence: CASSGKVGQYLETQYF.

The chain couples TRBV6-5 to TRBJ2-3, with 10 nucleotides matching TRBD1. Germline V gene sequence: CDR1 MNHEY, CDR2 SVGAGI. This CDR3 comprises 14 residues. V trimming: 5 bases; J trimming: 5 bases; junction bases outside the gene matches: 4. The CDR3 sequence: CASSPGQGGDTQYF. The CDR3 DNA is TGTGCCAGCAGTCCCGGACAGGGGGGAGATACGCAGTATTTT.

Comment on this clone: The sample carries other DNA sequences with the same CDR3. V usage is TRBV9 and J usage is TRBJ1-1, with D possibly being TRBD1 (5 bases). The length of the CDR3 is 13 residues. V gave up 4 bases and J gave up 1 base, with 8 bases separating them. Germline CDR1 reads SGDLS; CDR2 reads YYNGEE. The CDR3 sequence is CASSQTANTEAFF. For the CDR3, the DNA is TGTGCCAGCAGCCAGACAGCGAACACTGAAGCTTTCTTT. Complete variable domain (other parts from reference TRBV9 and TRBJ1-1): DSGVTQTPKHLITATGQRVTLRCSPRSGDLSVYWYQQSLDQGLQFLIQYYNGEERAKGNILERFSAQQFPDLHSELNLSSLELGDSALYFCASSQTANTEAFFGQGTRLTVV.

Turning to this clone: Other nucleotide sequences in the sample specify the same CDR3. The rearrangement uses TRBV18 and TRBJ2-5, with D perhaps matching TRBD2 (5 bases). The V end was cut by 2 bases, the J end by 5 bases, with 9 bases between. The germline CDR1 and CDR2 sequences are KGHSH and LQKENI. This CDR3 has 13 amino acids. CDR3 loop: CASSPGSQETQYF. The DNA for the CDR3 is TGTGCCAGCTCACCAGGGAGTCAGGAGACCCAGTACTTC.

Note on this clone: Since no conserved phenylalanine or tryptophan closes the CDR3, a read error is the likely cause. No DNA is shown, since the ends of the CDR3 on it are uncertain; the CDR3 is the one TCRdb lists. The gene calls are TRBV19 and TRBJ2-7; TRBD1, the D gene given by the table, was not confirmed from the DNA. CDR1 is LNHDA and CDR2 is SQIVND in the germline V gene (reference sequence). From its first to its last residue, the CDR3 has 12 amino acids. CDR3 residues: CASSIVGGEAKS.

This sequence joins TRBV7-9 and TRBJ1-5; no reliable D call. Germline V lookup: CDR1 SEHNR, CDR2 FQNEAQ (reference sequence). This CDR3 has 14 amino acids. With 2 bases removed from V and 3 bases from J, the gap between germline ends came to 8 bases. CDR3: CASSLFDNNQPQHF. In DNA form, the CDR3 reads TGTGCCAGCAGCTTATTTGACAACAATCAGCCCCAGCATTTT.